This T cell receptor (beta chain) was captured by sequencing in a study of Ad26.COV2.S vaccination and SARS-CoV-2 variants. The CDR3 covers 17 residues. The germline CDR1 and CDR2 sequences are MGHRA and YSYEKL. Trimming removed 3 bases at V and 10 bases at J, with 22 bases between. Treatment denoted: about 20 received Ad26.COV2.S at low or high dose, single or two shots; about 5 received placebo; per-sample allocation not given. Day 63 after the first injection of vaccine or placebo was the sampling time. Clones were read by immunoSEQ multiplex PCR, and TCRdb kept only the in-frame ones, dropping some. This table holds roughly 250,000 clones, around 88% found once.

This sample comprised peripheral blood, obtained in a trial of Ad26.COV2.S vaccine versus placebo. The sequence came from a person between 18 and 60 years old who received the Ad26.COV2.S COVID-19 vaccine or a placebo. The chain is built from TRBV4-1 and TRBJ1-6, with D uncertain. This chain's CDR3 is CASSQGAISKGNSPLHF. CDR3 DNA: TGCGCCAGCAGCCAGGGCGCGATTAGTAAGGGAAACTCACCCCTCCACTTT.